Following are 30 T cell receptor beta chains from one sample sequenced in a study of monozygotic twins with cystic fibrosis (dated by TCRdb to the early 2020s). The method was the immunoSEQ multiplex PCR assay. The table comes from immuneACCESS by way of TCRdb, which keeps in-frame sequences with V and J called. Part of the clones is missing from these tables; in studies checked, under half for an unresolved V gene and the rest for unknown reasons. Across this sample there are tens of thousands of clones, with approximately 89% seen only once. The top ten constitute under 0.3% of the sample. The sample was blood. The receptor source for this set is a girl aged 2 to 10 with cystic fibrosis.

The chain carries TRBV9 and TRBJ1-2; perhaps TRBD1 as D (6 bases). CDR1 is SGDLS and CDR2 is YYNGEE in the germline V gene. Trimming took off 3 bases at V and 2 bases at J, with 17 bases between the two ends. The CDR3 spans 16 residues. In DNA form, the CDR3 reads TGTGCCAGCAGCGCCGTCACAGGGAGATTAAACTATGGCTACACCTTC. It yields the protein CASSAVTGRLNYGYTF.

This chain joins TRBV4-3 and TRBJ2-7, with 10 bases that match TRBD1. The junction had 7 bases not matched to a gene; V was cut back by 3 bases and J by 5 bases. Per germline, CDR1 LGHNA and CDR2 YSLEER. The CDR3 covers 15 residues. The CDR3 region has the DNA TGCGCCAGCAGCCAGAATCCGGGACAGGGGAACGAGCAGTACTTC. Translating it yields CASSQNPGQGNEQYF.

V usage is TRBV14 and J usage is TRBJ1-2, with 8 bases lining up with TRBD1. The CDR3 totals 13 residues. CDR1 and CDR2 from the germline V gene are SGHDN and FVKESK. J was trimmed by 7 bases and V by 3 bases; bases with no gene match: 4. The CDR3 nucleotides read TGTGCCAGCAGCCAGCAGGGGGCCTTTGGCTACACCTTC. It codes for CASSQQGAFGYTF.

This rearrangement joins TRBV30 to TRBJ1-1; D uncertain. V lost 5 bases to trimming and J lost 9 bases, with 16 bases between them. The length of the CDR3 is 12 residues. Germline CDR1 and CDR2: GTSNPN and SVGIG (reference sequence). This CDR3 reads CAWETPARKAFF. The DNA of the CDR3 is TGTGCCTGGGAGACACCCGCCCGCAAAGCTTTCTTT.

This chain joins TRBV6-5 and TRBJ1-5, with D unresolved. Germline V gene data show CDR1 as MNHEY and CDR2 as SVGAGI. Trimming stripped 0 bases from V and 4 bases from J, with 7 bases between. The CDR3 runs to 14 residues. The CDR3 loop is CASSYSSGNQPQHF. For the CDR3, the DNA is TGTGCCAGCAGTTACTCTTCGGGGAATCAGCCCCAGCATTTT.

The chain couples TRBV4-1 to TRBJ1-2, with D uncertain. Trimming shortened V by 0 bases and J by 0 bases, and 14 bases separated the two germline ends. This CDR3 contains 17 residues. Germline CDR1 reads MGHRA; CDR2 reads YSYEKL. CDR3 residues: CASSQDRATETNYGYTF. CDR3 nucleotides: TGCGCCAGCAGCCAAGATCGGGCCACCGAGACTAACTATGGCTACACCTTC.

This chain joins TRBV29-1 and TRBJ1-1; D might be TRBD1 (6 bases). Germline V gene sequence: CDR1 SQVTM, CDR2 ANQGSEA. V was pared by 8 bases and J by 3 bases, with 16 bases between. The CDR3 runs to 13 residues. DNA for the CDR3: TGCAGCCCGTGGGACAAGGGACACACTGAAGCTTTCTTT. This translates into CSPWDKGHTEAFF.

Regarding this clone: A read error may produce the germline difference seen at one junction end. The chain is built from TRBV5-1 and TRBJ1-2; 9 nucleotides agree with TRBD1. Germline V gene lookup returns CDR1 SGHRS and CDR2 YFSETQ. This CDR3 spans 13 amino acids. The CDR3 loop is CASSPVVRDREFF. The DNA of the CDR3 is TGCGCCAGCAGCCCCGTAGTCAGGGACAGGGAGTTCTTC.

The rearrangement joins TRBV5-1 to TRBJ1-2, with D possibly matching TRBD1 (5 bases). V lost 4 bases to trimming and J lost 4 bases, with 14 bases between them. The germline V gene has CDR1 SGHRS and CDR2 YFSETQ. The length of the CDR3 is 14 residues. CDR3 DNA: TGCGCCAGCAGCCCGAGCGGGGGGTCCTATGGCTACACCTTC. It is translated as CASSPSGGSYGYTF.

This clone has just a few counts. The gene calls are TRBV2 and TRBJ1-2; D might be TRBD1 (5 bases). The CDR3 is 13 amino acids. Germline CDR1 is SNHLY and CDR2 is FYNNEI. The V end was cut by 0 bases, the J end by 4 bases, with 6 bases between. For the CDR3, the DNA is TGTGCCAGCAGTGAAGCGCAGGGCTATGGCTACACCTTC. Translating gives CASSEAQGYGYTF.

To note about this clone: One junction end does not reproduce the germline sequence, and a read error may be involved. V is TRBV6-1 and J is TRBJ1-1; D possibly corresponds to TRBD1 (5 bases). CDR3 length equals 13 residues. The V gene's germline CDR1 is MNHNS and CDR2 SASEGT. CDR3 DNA sequence: TGTGCCTGCAGTGACCAGGGGAACACTGAAGCTTTCTTT. Amino acids: CACSDQGNTEAFF.

This chain uses TRBV27 with TRBJ1-2; D might be TRBD1 (5 bases). The CDR3 covers 15 residues. V shed 2 bases and J shed 3 bases, with 13 bases lying between them. Germline V gene lookup returns CDR1 MNHEY and CDR2 SMNVEV (reference sequence). In nucleotides, the CDR3 is TGTGCCAGCAGTTTAGCGGCAGGGTGGTACTATGGCTACACCTTC. The encoded protein is CASSLAAGWYYGYTF.

The V and J genes are TRBV4-3 and TRBJ2-7; a weak D match, TRBD1 (6 bases). CDR3 size: 14 residues. Trimming took 0 bases from V and 3 from J, leaving 9 bases between them. The germline gives CDR1 LGHNA, CDR2 YSLEER. CDR3 protein: CASSQDTGYYEQYF. DNA of the CDR3: TGCGCCAGCAGCCAAGATACAGGGTACTACGAGCAGTACTTC.

This sequence joins TRBV11-3 and TRBJ2-5, with 7 bases lining up with TRBD1. Per the germline V gene, CDR1 is SGHNT and CDR2 is YENEEA. V was clipped by 1 base and J by 4 bases; unmatched bases: 3. The CDR3 sequence is 14 residues long. The CDR3 sequence is CASSLGSGGETQYF. CDR3 DNA sequence: TGTGCCAGCAGCTTAGGGTCAGGGGGAGAGACCCAGTACTTC.

This chain joins TRBV11-2 and TRBJ1-4; TRBD1 matches at 7 bases. V lost 1 base and J lost 8; bases outside the gene matches: 10. Germline CDR1 and CDR2: SGHAT and FQNNGV. The CDR3 is 16 residues long. In nucleotides, the CDR3 is TGTGCCAGCAGCTTAGGTCTAGGGGGCGATGAGGAAAAACTGTTTTTT. Its translation is CASSLGLGGDEEKLFF.

V and J are TRBV2 and TRBJ1-2, with D possibly being TRBD1 (6 bases). The V end was cut by 10 bases, the J end by 0 bases, with 15 bases between. CDR3 length: 14 amino acids. Germline V gene data show CDR1 as SNHLY and CDR2 as FYNNEI. CDR3 DNA sequence: TGTGCCATTTCTACCGGGACAACTAACTATGGCTACACCTTC. The encoded protein is CAISTGTTNYGYTF.

The chain carries TRBV5-6 and TRBJ2-7; 9 nucleotides line up with TRBD1. There are 14 residues in the CDR3. V shed 4 bases and J 5 bases; nucleotides not matched to a gene: 7. CDR1 and CDR2 (germline): SGHDT, YYEEEE. CDR3 DNA sequence: TGTGCCAGCAGCGGTGGGACAGGGCGCCACGAGCAGTACTTC. Translated: CASSGGTGRHEQYF.

The rearrangement joins TRBV7-2 to TRBJ1-2; TRBD1 is a possible D gene (5 bases). This CDR3 region has 16 residues. CDR1 is SGHTA, CDR2 FQGNSA, per germline. Deletions cut 2 bases from V and 4 bases from J, with 17 bases between. DNA of the CDR3: TGTGCCAGCAGCTTAACCATGAAACAGGTAGTCTATGGCTACACCTTC. Residues: CASSLTMKQVVYGYTF.

V gene TRBV6-5 combines with J gene TRBJ1-1; D is ambiguous. V was shortened by 6 bases and J by 1 base, with 12 bases between the two germline ends. The CDR3 has 14 amino acids. CDR1 is MNHEY, CDR2 SVGAGI, per germline. Here the CDR3 DNA reads TGTGCCAGCAGCCTCCACGAGCCGAACACTGAAGCTTTCTTT. Amino acids: CASSLHEPNTEAFF.

The chain couples TRBV1 to TRBJ2-3. TRBV1 counts as a pseudogene. This CDR3 is built from 9 residues. CDR3 DNA sequence: TGCTCCTGGGCAGATACGCAGTATTTT. It yields the protein CSWADTQYF.

This rearrangement joins TRBV5-4 to TRBJ2-5, with D uncertain. Germline assignment: CDR1 SGHNT and CDR2 YYREEE (reference sequence). The CDR3 is 11 residues long. Trimming removed 4 bases from V and 3 bases from J, with 4 bases in between. The CDR3 reads CASSIKETQYF. In DNA form, the CDR3 reads TGTGCCAGCAGCATAAAAGAGACCCAGTACTTC.

The rearrangement links TRBV11-3 to TRBJ2-2; TRBD2 matches at 14 bases. Looked up from germline, CDR1 is SGHNT and CDR2 is YENEEA. The CDR3 loop spans 15 amino acids. V lost 6 bases to trimming and J lost 7 bases; unmatched junction nucleotides: 4. CDR3 coding DNA: TGTGCCAGCAGACCGGGACTAGCGGGGGACGGGGAGCTGTTTTTT. Translation gives CASRPGLAGDGELFF. Drawing the rest from reference TRBV11-3 and TRBJ2-2, the complete variable domain is EAGVVQSPRYKIIEKKQPVAFWCNPISGHNTLYWYLQNLGQGPELLIRYENEEAVDDSQLPKDRFSAERLKGVDSTLKIQPAELGDSAVYLCASRPGLAGDGELFFGEGSRLTVL.

This chain uses TRBV7-2 with TRBJ1-1; D gene uncertain. Germline CDR1 reads SGHTA; CDR2 reads FQGNSA. Deletions cut 1 base from V and 1 base from J, with 10 bases between. There are 15 residues in the CDR3. The CDR3: CASSLEGTPNTEAFF. The CDR3 DNA sequence: TGTGCCAGCAGCTTAGAAGGCACCCCGAACACTGAAGCTTTCTTT. The whole variable domain, remainder taken from reference TRBV7-2 and TRBJ1-1, is GAGVSQSPSNKVTEKGKDVELRCDPISGHTALYWYRQSLGQGLEFLIYFQGNSAPDKSGLPSDRFSAERTGGSVSTLTIQRTQQEDSAVYLCASSLEGTPNTEAFFGQGTRLTVV.

The chain uses TRBV30 and TRBJ2-7; TRBD2 agrees at 11 bases. V lost 3 bases, J lost 2 bases, and 6 bases stayed unmatched. The CDR3 runs 15 residues. The germline gives CDR1 GTSNPN, CDR2 SVGIG (reference sequence). The CDR3 loop is CAWRVGTSGPYEQYF. CDR3 coding DNA: TGTGCCTGGAGGGTAGGGACTAGCGGTCCCTACGAGCAGTACTTC.

The chain combines TRBV6-5 with TRBJ1-2, with D possibly TRBD1 on 5 matching bases. Germline V gives CDR1 MNHEY, CDR2 SVGAGI. The V end lost 4 bases, the J end lost 0 bases, and 6 bases lay between the germline ends. The CDR3 loop spans 13 amino acids. The CDR3 protein is CASSWGSNYGYTF. DNA for the CDR3: TGTGCCAGCAGTTGGGGGTCTAACTATGGCTACACCTTC.

The chain joins TRBV9 to TRBJ1-2; TRBD1 agrees at 7 bases. This CDR3 spans 13 amino acids. Germline CDR1 reads SGDLS; CDR2 reads YYNGEE. The V and J ends lost 4 bases and 7 bases, in that order; junction bases with no gene match: 7. CDR3 sequence: CASSPGGSRGYTF. The CDR3 region has the DNA TGTGCCAGCAGCCCAGGGGGAAGTCGTGGCTACACCTTC.

The chain has TRBV6-1 and TRBJ1-5; D is possibly TRBD1 (5 bases). Germline CDR1 reads MNHNS; CDR2 reads SASEGT. The germline V and J ends were trimmed by 8 bases and 0 bases, with 11 bases remaining between them. The CDR3 contains 14 residues. The CDR3 sequence: CASLERGSNQPQHF. The DNA of the CDR3 is TGTGCCAGCCTCGAAAGGGGTAGCAATCAGCCCCAGCATTTT.

The genes are TRBV30 and TRBJ2-6; D might be TRBD1 or TRBD2, each matching 6 bases. Trimming left V 2 bases short and J 4 bases short, with 21 bases between. The CDR3 length is 18 residues. CDR1 and CDR2 from the germline V gene are GTSNPN and SVGIG (reference sequence). CDR3 sequence: CAWSSLPVGGPGANVLTF. CDR3 nucleotides: TGTGCCTGGAGTTCCCTCCCCGTAGGGGGGCCCGGGGCCAACGTCCTGACTTTC.

V usage is TRBV27 and J usage is TRBJ1-2; perhaps TRBD1 as D (5 bases). V was trimmed by 7 bases and J by 7 bases, leaving 16 bases between them. This CDR3 region has 13 residues. Germline CDR1 and CDR2: MNHEY and SMNVEV (reference sequence). The CDR3 reads CASKGTGMFGYTF. The CDR3 coding sequence is TGTGCCAGCAAAGGGACGGGCATGTTTGGCTACACCTTC.

V and J are TRBV7-2 and TRBJ2-1; D might be TRBD2 (6 bases). Germline CDR1 is SGHTA and CDR2 is FQGNSA. This CDR3 has 16 amino acids. V was pared by 5 bases and J by 4 bases, with 18 bases between. CDR3 protein: CASSVTGTDYYNEQFF. For the CDR3, the DNA is TGTGCCAGCAGCGTCACCGGGACGGACTATTACAATGAGCAGTTCTTC.